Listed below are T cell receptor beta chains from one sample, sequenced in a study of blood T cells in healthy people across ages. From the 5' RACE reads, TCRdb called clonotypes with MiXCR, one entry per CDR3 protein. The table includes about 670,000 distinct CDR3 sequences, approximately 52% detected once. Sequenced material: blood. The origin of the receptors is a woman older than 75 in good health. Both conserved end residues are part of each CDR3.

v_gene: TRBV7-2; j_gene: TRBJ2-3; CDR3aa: CASRQRGGDTQYF
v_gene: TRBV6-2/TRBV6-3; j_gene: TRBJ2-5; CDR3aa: CASSYSSPETQYF
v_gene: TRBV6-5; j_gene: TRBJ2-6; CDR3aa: CASSWVTGANVLTF
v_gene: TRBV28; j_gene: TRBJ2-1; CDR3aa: CAAAGTSNEQFF
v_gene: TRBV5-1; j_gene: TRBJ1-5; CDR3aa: CASSLWAQPGEPQHF
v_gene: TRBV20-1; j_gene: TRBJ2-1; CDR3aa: CSARKLAGGSSSYNEQFF
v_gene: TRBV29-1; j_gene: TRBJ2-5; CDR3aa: CSARTGLQETQYF
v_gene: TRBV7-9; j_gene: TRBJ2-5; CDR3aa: CASSHRAHQETQYF
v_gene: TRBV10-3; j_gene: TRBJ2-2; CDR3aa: CAISESRLNTGELFF
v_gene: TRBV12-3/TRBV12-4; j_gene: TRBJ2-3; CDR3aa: CASSFVGAWADAEYF
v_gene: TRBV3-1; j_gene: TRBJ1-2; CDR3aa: CASSQSELYYGYTF
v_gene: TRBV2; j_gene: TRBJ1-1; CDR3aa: CASSRDSLNTEAFF
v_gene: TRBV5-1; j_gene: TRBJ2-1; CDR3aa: CASSSASGGPKEQFF
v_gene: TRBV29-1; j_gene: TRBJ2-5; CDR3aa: CSSRTQGRETQYF
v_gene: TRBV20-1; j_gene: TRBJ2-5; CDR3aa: CSARAGGVLHKETQYF
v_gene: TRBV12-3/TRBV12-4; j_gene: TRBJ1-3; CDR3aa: CASSSNFLEYLGNTIYF
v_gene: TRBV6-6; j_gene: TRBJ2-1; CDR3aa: CASTLLAGDVDEQFF
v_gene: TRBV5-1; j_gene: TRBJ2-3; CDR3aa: CASSLGGPNTDTQYF
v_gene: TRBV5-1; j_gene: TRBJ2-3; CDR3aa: CASSLEARGKDTQYF
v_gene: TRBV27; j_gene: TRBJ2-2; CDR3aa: CASSLSYTKVGTGELFF
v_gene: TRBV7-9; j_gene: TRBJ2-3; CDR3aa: CASSLSSGGALSQDTQYF
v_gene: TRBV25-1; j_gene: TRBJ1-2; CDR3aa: CASSGGGQLMGYTF